These 13 T cell receptor beta chains came from one sample sequenced in a study of T cell repertoires in cytomegalovirus infection. A single record per CDR3 protein comes from TCRdb applying MiXCR to the reads. The sample yields 400,000 or so distinct CDR3 sequences, 15% to 20% seen once. Sample: PBMCs. Receptors were obtained from a human donor in good health (CMV status not recorded). Some clones in this sample may be carry-over from other donors' samples.

The chain is built from TRBV12-3 or TRBV12-4 and TRBJ2-7, with a weak D call TRBD2 (6 bases). CDR3 length: 15 residues. V lost 5 bases and J lost 1, with 15 bases in between. This CDR3 is CASSKGLPGSYEQYF. CDR3 in DNA: TGTGCCAGCAGTAAGGGACTCCCGGGGTCCTACGAGCAGTACTTC.

The table lists this clonotype with many counts. The rearrangement joins TRBV20-1 to TRBJ1-1; TRBD1 agrees at 8 bases. With 0 bases clipped from V and 7 bases from J, the junction kept 7 bases outside the gene matches. The CDR3 has 14 amino acids. Germline V gene data show CDR1 as DFQATT and CDR2 as SNEGSKA (reference sequence). CDR3 coding DNA: TGCAGTGCTAGAGATGACAGGGGCCAGCTTGAAGCTTTCTTT. It specifies CSARDDRGQLEAFF.

This clonotype was seen repeatedly, ten times or more. The V call is TRBV4-1, the J call TRBJ2-1; TRBD1 or TRBD2 may be the D gene (5 bases each). Deletions cut 5 bases from V and 0 bases from J, with 17 bases between. The CDR3 runs to 17 residues. The germline CDR1 and CDR2 sequences are MGHRA and YSYEKL. This CDR3 is CASSKTGTQSSYNEQFF. CDR3 in DNA: TGCGCCAGCAGCAAAACCGGGACCCAGAGCTCCTACAATGAGCAGTTCTTC.

This clonotype was recorded many times. The chain couples TRBV7-2 to TRBJ2-3, with D unresolved. The CDR3 runs 11 residues. Trimming removed 9 bases at V and 6 bases at J, with 10 bases between. CDR1 and CDR2 from the germline V gene are SGHTA and FQGNSA. CDR3 in amino acids: CASHTGDTQYF. The CDR3 DNA sequence: TGTGCCAGTCACACTGGGGATACGCAGTATTTT.

This chain connects TRBV7-6 to TRBJ2-4, with D unclear. The CDR3 has 16 residues. CDR1 and CDR2 (germline): SGHVS, FNYEAQ. The V and J ends lost 5 bases and 0 bases respectively, with 14 bases between them. The CDR3 region is CASSPRPPEAKNIQYF. CDR3 DNA sequence: TGTGCCAGCAGCCCGCGCCCACCCGAAGCCAAAAACATTCAGTACTTC.

This clonotype showed up just a few times. The rearrangement uses TRBV6-1 and TRBJ2-7, with no clear D. V dropped 5 bases and J dropped 6 bases, with 17 bases sitting between them. The CDR3 contains 14 residues. Germline V gene data show CDR1 as MNHNS and CDR2 as SASEGT. CDR3 in DNA: TGTGCCAGCAGTTACGACGACCCCCGTGGCGAGCAGTACTTC. Protein: CASSYDDPRGEQYF.

This clonotype was seen more than once but under ten times. The chain is built from TRBV20-1 and TRBJ1-5, with D possibly being TRBD1 (5 bases). Deletions cut 7 bases from V and 7 bases from J, with 14 bases between. Looked up from germline, CDR1 is DFQATT and CDR2 is SNEGSKA (reference sequence). This CDR3 comprises 12 residues. For the CDR3, the DNA is TGCAGTGTCGGGCAGGGAGGACAGCCCCAGCATTTT. It encodes CSVGQGGQPQHF.

This clonotype was counted many times. The chain joins TRBV12-3 or TRBV12-4 to TRBJ1-2; no clear D gene. The germline V and J ends were trimmed by 7 bases and 8 bases, with 17 bases remaining between them. The CDR3 is 13 residues long. The CDR3 DNA reads as TGTGCCAGCACCACACAAGTCAGGAGAGGCTACACCTTC. Its translation is CASTTQVRRGYTF.

This clonotype was found many times. This chain links TRBV7-2 with TRBJ2-7; TRBD2 matches 10 bases. V shed 10 bases, J shed 6 bases, and the junction held 12 bases outside the gene matches. Germline values: CDR1 SGHTA, CDR2 FQGNSA. The CDR3 is 14 residues long. CDR3 in DNA: TGTGCCACAGATTCAGCGGGGGGGCCGTTCGAGCAGTACTTC. This codes for CATDSAGGPFEQYF.

Remarks on this clonotype: A read error is possible here, since a much larger clone lies one base away. The J gene is TRBJ1-5, the V gene TRBV7-8; weak D call: TRBD1 (6 bases). V lost 3 bases to trimming and J lost 5 bases, with 11 bases between them. CDR1 and CDR2 from the germline V gene are SGHVS and FQNEAQ. The CDR3 consists of 14 residues. DNA for the CDR3: TGTGCCAGCAGCTTCGGGGGGGGCTATCAGCCCCAGCATTTT. It codes for CASSFGGGYQPQHF.

The chain carries TRBV6-6 and TRBJ2-1; D tentatively fits TRBD1 or TRBD2 (5 bases each). From germline, CDR1 is MNHNY and CDR2 SVGAGI (reference sequence). The CDR3 is 14 residues long. V lost 6 bases and J 9 bases, leaving 18 bases between the germline ends. CDR3 residues: CASSELRTGGEQFF. The CDR3, as DNA: TGTGCCAGCAGCGAACTTCGTACAGGAGGTGAGCAGTTCTTC.

V gene TRBV7-9 combines with J gene TRBJ2-5; 11 bases match TRBD2. The CDR3 contains 15 residues. With 4 bases clipped from V and 5 bases from J, the junction kept 6 bases outside the gene matches. Germline values: CDR1 SEHNR, CDR2 FQNEAQ (reference sequence). CDR3 coding DNA: TGTGCCAGCAGCTGGAATAGCGGGGGGGGGGAGACCCAGTACTTC. It is translated as CASSWNSGGGETQYF.

This clonotype was counted a few times. The rearrangement links TRBV15 to TRBJ2-5; unclear D gene. Germline values: CDR1 LNHNV, CDR2 YYDKDF (reference sequence). This CDR3 region has 17 residues. V dropped 0 bases and J dropped 5 bases, with 19 bases sitting between them. In DNA form, the CDR3 reads TGTGCCACCAGCAGAGACCCCCAGTGGGTATCAGTGGAGACCCAGTACTTC. It is translated as CATSRDPQWVSVETQYF.